This T cell receptor (beta chain) was identified in a study of early T cells in non-severe SARS-CoV-2 infection (dated by TCRdb to the early 2020s). For the study in its entirety: Because TCR sequencing relied on bulk RNA taken from unsorted whole blood, pairing of alpha and beta chains was not possible.

This clonotype appeared a few times. No antigen is known for it. No base quality information exists; no much larger clone differs at one position. Study-wide findings and limitations: VDJdb matching was skewed toward anti-spike CD8 responses and likely underestimated virus-specific expansions by missing private and CD4 specificities.

V is clipped by 4 bases and J by 5 bases, and the sequence between their germline boundaries is 11 bases long. CDR1 KGHSH and CDR2 LQKENI were looked up in the germline V gene. Taken from cysteine to phenylalanine, the CDR3 has 13 residues. The only DNA kept is the CDR3, 39 bases in frame from the first base. Preparation of the library involved 5' RACE. Sequenced on a NextSeq 500. The TCR library protocol attached unique molecular identifiers to individual cDNA molecules to correct for sequencing error and PCR bias. Both TCR alpha and beta chains were sequenced, and tight co-correlation was observed between alpha and beta sequence abundances in each sample. As for how the authors treated the data: Decombinator V4 was used to annotate TCR sequences for V gene, J gene and CDR3. TCRs were defined as expanded if a significant change between any two time points was detected under a Poisson model with p below 0.0001. TCR abundances were normalised to the total number of TCRs sequenced per sample and were expressed as counts per million. TRAV1-2 paired with TRAJ12, TRAJ20 or TRAJ33 defined MAIT TCRs, while TRAV10 paired with TRAJ18 defined iNKT TCRs. VDJdb, accessed on 1 November 2021, was searched for TCRs annotated for CMV, EBV and SARS-CoV-2, and TCRs annotated for more than one antigen were excluded. Starting from the raw public reads, TCRdb applied fastp trimming at Q25, assembled clones with MiXCR and retained in-frame beta chains. Identical CDR3 proteins give one entry, which carries the most common genes and DNA. These V and J calls derive from TCRdb rather than the authors' analysis. The sample profile shows about 92,000 distinct CDR3 sequences; 16% of them were found once. The ten largest clones add up to roughly 1.2% of the sample.

Set within a cohort of healthcare workers in London, UK, this nested case-control study involved weekly PCR testing of nasopharyngeal swabs along with blood sampling. Healthcare workers were recruited between 23 and 31 March 2020, during the week of the UK lockdown, and were followed weekly for up to about 16 weeks. Material: whole blood. The chain is encoded by TRBV18 joined to TRBJ1-1, and possibly TRBD1, on 6 matching bases. This clonotype was obtained from an adult who was a healthcare worker with PCR-confirmed SARS-CoV-2 infection or an uninfected control (not recorded which). The CDR3 region has the sequence CASSQGGETEAFF. The nucleotides read TGTGCCAGCTCACAGGGGGGGGAAACTGAAGCTTTCTTT.